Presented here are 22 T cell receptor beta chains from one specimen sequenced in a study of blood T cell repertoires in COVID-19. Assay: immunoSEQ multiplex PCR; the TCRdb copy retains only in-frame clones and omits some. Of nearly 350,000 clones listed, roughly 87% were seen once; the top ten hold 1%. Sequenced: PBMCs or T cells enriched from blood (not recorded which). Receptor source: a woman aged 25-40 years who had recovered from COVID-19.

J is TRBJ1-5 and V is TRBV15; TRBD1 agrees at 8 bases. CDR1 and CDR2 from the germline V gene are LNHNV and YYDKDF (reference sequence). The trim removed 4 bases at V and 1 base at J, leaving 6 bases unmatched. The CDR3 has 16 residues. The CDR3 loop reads CATSIETGVSNQPQHF. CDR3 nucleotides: TGTGCCACCAGCATCGAGACAGGGGTCAGCAATCAGCCCCAGCATTTT.

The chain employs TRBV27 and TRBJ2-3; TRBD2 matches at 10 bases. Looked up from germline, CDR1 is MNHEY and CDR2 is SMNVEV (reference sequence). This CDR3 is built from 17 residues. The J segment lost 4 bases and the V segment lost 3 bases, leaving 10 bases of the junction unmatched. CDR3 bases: TGTGCCAGCAGTTTCCCCACCGAGCGGGGGGGGTCAGATACGCAGTATTTT. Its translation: CASSFPTERGGSDTQYF.

CDR3 sequence reads: CSVLGTGGEMRPGGPEQFF. The CDR3, as DNA: TGCAGCGTTTTAGGGACAGGGGGCGAAATGCGACCTGGGGGGCCGGAGCAGTTCTTC. The chain has TRBV29-1 and TRBJ2-1; 12 bases line up with TRBD1. Trimming took 5 bases from V and 10 from J; bases not matched to a gene: 24. Germline CDR1 is SQVTM and CDR2 is ANQGSEA. CDR3 size: 19 residues.

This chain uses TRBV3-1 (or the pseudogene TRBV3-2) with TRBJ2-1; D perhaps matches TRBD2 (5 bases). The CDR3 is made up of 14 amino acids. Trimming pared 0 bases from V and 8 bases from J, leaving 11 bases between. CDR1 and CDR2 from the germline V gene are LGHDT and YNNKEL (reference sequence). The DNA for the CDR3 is TGTGCCAGCAGCCAAGATTCCGGGGTGGATGAGCAGTTCTTC. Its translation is CASSQDSGVDEQFF.

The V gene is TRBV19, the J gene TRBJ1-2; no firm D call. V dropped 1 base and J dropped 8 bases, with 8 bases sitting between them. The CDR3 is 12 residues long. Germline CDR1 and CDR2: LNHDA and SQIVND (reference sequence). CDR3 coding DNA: TGTGCCAGTAGTATAGGGGGAGGCGGCTACACCTTC. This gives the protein CASSIGGGGYTF. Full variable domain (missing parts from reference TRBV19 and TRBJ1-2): DGGITQSPKYLFRKEGQNVTLSCEQNLNHDAMYWYRQDPGQGLRLIYYSQIVNDFQKGDIAEGYSVSREKKESFPLTVTSAQKNPTAFYLCASSIGGGGYTFGSGTRLTVV.

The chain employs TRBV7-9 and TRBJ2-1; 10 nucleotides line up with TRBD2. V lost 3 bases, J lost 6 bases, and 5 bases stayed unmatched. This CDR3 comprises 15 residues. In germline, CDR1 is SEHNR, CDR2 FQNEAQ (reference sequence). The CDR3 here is CASSLRAGGPNEQFF. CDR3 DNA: TGTGCCAGCAGCTTGCGAGCGGGGGGGCCCAATGAGCAGTTCTTC.

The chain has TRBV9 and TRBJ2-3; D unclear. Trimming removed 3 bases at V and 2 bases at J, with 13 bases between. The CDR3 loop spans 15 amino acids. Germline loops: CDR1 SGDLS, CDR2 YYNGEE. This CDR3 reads CASSARPGYTDTQYF. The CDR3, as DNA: TGTGCCAGCAGCGCACGACCAGGTTACACAGATACGCAGTATTTT. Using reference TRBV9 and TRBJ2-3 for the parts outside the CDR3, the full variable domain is DSGVTQTPKHLITATGQRVTLRCSPRSGDLSVYWYQQSLDQGLQFLIQYYNGEERAKGNILERFSAQQFPDLHSELNLSSLELGDSALYFCASSARPGYTDTQYFGPGTRLTVL.

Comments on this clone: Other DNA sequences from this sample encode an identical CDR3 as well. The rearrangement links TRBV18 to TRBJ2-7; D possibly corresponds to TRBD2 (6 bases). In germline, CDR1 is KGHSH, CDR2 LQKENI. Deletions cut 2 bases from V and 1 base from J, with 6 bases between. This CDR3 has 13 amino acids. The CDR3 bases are TGTGCCAGCTCACCAGGGACTTCCTACGAGCAGTACTTC. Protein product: CASSPGTSYEQYF. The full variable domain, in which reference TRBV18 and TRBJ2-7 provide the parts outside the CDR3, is NAGVMQNPRHLVRRRGQEARLRCSPMKGHSHVYWYRQLPEEGLKFMVYLQKENIIDESGMPKERFSAEFPKEGPSILRIQQVVRGDSAAYFCASSPGTSYEQYFGPGTRLTVT.

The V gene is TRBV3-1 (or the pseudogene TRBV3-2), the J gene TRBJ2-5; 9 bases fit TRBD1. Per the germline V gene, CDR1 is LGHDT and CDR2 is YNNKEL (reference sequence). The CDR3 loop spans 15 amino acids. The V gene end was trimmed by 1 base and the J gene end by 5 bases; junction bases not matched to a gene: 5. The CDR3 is CASSQGPTGGETQYF. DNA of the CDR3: TGTGCCAGCAGCCAAGGACCGACAGGGGGGGAGACCCAGTACTTC.

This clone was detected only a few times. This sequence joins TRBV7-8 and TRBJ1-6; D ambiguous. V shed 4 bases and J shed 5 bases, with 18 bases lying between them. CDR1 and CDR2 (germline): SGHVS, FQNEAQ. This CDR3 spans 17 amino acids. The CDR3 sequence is CASSYIAPTANNSPLHF. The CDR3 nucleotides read TGTGCCAGCAGCTATATCGCCCCAACAGCAAATAATTCACCCCTCCACTTT.

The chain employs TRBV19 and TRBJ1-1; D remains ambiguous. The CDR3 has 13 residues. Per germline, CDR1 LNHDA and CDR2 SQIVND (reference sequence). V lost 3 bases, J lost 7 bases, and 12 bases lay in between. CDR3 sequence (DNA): TGTGCCAGTAGTATGATACCAGTGGTTGAAGCTTTCTTT. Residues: CASSMIPVVEAFF.

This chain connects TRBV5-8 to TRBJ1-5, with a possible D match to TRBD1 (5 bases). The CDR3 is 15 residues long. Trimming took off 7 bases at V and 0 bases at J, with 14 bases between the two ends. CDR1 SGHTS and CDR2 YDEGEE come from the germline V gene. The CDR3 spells CASLGPGDSNQPQHF. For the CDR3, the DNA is TGTGCCAGCCTGGGGCCCGGTGATAGCAATCAGCCCCAGCATTTT.

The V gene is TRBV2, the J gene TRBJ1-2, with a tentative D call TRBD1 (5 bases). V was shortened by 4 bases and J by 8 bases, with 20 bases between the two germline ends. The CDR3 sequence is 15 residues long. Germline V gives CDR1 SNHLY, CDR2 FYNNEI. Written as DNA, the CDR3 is TGTGCCAGCAGTGCATCAGGGCTCTTACAAGGGGGCTACACCTTC. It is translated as CASSASGLLQGGYTF.

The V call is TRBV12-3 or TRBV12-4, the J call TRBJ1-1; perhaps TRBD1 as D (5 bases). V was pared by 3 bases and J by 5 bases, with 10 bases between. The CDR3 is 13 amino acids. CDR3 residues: CASSFTGGTEAFF. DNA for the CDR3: TGTGCCAGCAGTTTTACGGGGGGGACTGAAGCTTTCTTT.

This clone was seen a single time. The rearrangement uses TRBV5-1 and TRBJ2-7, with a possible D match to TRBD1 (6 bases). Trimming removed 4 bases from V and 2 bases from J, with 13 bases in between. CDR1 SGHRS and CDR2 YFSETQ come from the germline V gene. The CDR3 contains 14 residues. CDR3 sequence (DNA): TGCGCCAGCAGCGCCCGGGACACTACCTACGAGCAGTACTTC. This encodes CASSARDTTYEQYF.

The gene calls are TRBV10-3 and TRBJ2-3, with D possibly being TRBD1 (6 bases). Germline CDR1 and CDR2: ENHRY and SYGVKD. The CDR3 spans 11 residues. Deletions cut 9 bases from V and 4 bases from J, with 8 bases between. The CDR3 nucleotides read TGTGCCATGCGGACAGCAGATACGCAGTATTTT. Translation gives CAMRTADTQYF.

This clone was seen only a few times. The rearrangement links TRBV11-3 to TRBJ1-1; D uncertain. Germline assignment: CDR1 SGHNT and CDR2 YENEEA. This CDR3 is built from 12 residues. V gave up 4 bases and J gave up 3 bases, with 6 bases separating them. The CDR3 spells CASSSRDTEAFF. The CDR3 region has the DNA TGTGCCAGCAGCTCGAGGGACACTGAAGCTTTCTTT.

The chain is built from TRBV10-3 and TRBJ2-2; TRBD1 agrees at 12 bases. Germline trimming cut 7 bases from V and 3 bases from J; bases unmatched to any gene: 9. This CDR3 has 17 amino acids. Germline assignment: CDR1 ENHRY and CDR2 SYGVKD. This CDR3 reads CAIKGDRGPTHTGELFF. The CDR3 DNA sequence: TGTGCCATCAAGGGGGACAGGGGGCCGACGCACACCGGGGAGCTGTTTTTT.

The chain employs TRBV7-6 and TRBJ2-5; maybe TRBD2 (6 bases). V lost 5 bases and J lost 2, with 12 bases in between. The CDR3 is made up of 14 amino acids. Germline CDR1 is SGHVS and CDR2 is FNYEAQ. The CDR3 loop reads CASSGEAGQETQYF. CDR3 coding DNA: TGTGCCAGCAGCGGAGAGGCGGGGCAAGAGACCCAGTACTTC.

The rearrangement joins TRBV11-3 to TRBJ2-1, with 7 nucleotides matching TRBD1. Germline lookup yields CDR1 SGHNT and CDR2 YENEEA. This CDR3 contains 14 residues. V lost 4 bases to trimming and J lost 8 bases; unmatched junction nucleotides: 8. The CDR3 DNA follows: TGTGCCAGCAGCTCCTTATCAGGGGGTCATGAGCAGTTCTTC. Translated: CASSSLSGGHEQFF.

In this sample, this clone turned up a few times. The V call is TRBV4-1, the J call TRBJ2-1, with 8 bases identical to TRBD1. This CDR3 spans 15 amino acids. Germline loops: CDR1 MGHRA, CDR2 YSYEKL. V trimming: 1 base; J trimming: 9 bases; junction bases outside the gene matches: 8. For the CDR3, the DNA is TGCGCCAGCAGCCAAGCGCCGACAGGGGTGTTTGAGCAGTTCTTC. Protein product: CASSQAPTGVFEQFF.

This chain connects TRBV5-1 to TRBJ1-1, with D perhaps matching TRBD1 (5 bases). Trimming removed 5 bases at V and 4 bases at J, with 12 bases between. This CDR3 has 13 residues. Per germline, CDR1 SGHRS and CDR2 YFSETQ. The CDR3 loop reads CASRGVAATEAFF. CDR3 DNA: TGCGCCAGCAGAGGGGTAGCGGCCACTGAAGCTTTCTTT. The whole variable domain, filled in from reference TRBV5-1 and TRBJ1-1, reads KAGVTQTPRYLIKTRGQQVTLSCSPISGHRSVSWYQQTPGQGLQFLFEYFSETQRNKGNFPGRFSGRQFSNSRSEMNVSTLELGDSALYLCASRGVAATEAFFGQGTRLTVV.